A selection of T cell receptor beta chains follows, all from one sample in a study of blood T cell repertoires in COVID-19. Method: immunoSEQ multiplex PCR; TCRdb's copy keeps in-frame clones and lacks some. This table holds some 110,000 clones, around 80% found once. The sequenced sample was peripheral blood. The receptor set was obtained from a man aged 55-75 years with active or convalescent COVID-19. The CDR3 runs from the conserved cysteine through the conserved F or W. A D gene is named only where the DNA matches it firmly. Clone size is not always given. Where it is, it says once, few, many or a class for expanded clones.

abundance,v_gene,j_gene,d_gene,CDR3nt,CDR3aa
-,TRBV6-6,TRBJ2-3,-,TGTGCCAGCAGTACAACAGGGTTGGATACGCAGTATTTT,CASSTTGLDTQYF
-,TRBV7-8,TRBJ2-1,-,TGTGCCAGCAGCCCCGTACAGGGTATTCAGTTCTTC,CASSPVQGIQFF
-,TRBV6-5,TRBJ1-5,-,TGTGCCAGCAGTTACATAGGACACAATCAGCCCCAGCATTTT,CASSYIGHNQPQHF
once,TRBV2,TRBJ1-1,-,TGTGCCAGCAGAGAAACAGGGTTTAACACTGAAGCTTTCTTT,CASRETGFNTEAFF
-,TRBV11-3,TRBJ2-1,TRBD2,TGTGCCAGCAGCTTGAGAGCGGGATCCTACAATGAGCAGTTCTTC,CASSLRAGSYNEQFF
-,TRBV30,TRBJ1-1,-,TGTGCCTGGAGTGTACATTGGGGGGTAGCGAACACTGAAGCTTTCTTT,CAWSVHWGVANTEAFF
few,TRBV3-1/TRBV3-2,TRBJ1-1,-,TGTGCCACCCGCGGTTGGAACACTGAAGCTTTCTTT,CATRGWNTEAFF
-,TRBV28,TRBJ2-3,-,TGTGCCAGCAGTTCCATAGGGGCAGATACGCAGTATTTT,CASSSIGADTQYF
-,TRBV14,TRBJ2-5,-,TGTGCCAGCAGCCAAGAGCAGGGAAAGACCCAGTACTTC,CASSQEQGKTQYF
-,TRBV14,TRBJ2-7,TRBD2,TGTGCCAGCAGCCAAGGGACTAGCGGGATCTACGAGCAGTACTTC,CASSQGTSGIYEQYF
-,TRBV7-2,TRBJ2-6,-,TGTGCCAGCAGCTTACTAGGGGCTGGGGCCAACGTCCTGACTTTC,CASSLLGAGANVLTF
few,TRBV10-3,TRBJ1-2,TRBD1,TGTGCCATCACCCAGACAGGGTCCTATGGCTACACCTTC,CAITQTGSYGYTF
-,TRBV11-1,TRBJ2-3,TRBD2,TGTGCCAGCAGTGGGACTAGCCCCGGAGTTCCAGATACGCAGTATTTT,CASSGTSPGVPDTQYF
many,TRBV28,TRBJ2-7,TRBD1,TGTGCCAGCAGTTCGCTCCCATCCGGACAGGAGTCCTACGAGCAGTACTTC,CASSSLPSGQESYEQYF
-,TRBV11-1,TRBJ2-7,-,TGTGCCAGCAGCTTGGGCCCTCTCCAGTACTTC,CASSLGPLQYF
few,TRBV19,TRBJ2-5,TRBD1,TGTGCCAGTAGTATAGTAGGGGACAGGCCAAGGGAGACCCAGTACTTC,CASSIVGDRPRETQYF
few,TRBV4-1,TRBJ2-6,-,TGCGCCAGCAGCCAAGATAGTGGGGCCAACGTCCTGACTTTC,CASSQDSGANVLTF
-,TRBV28,TRBJ1-3,TRBD1,TGTGCCAGCAACCAAGACAGGGGAGTCGGAAACACCATATATTTT,CASNQDRGVGNTIYF
once,TRBV11-2,TRBJ1-6,-,TGTGCCAGCAGCGCGCACAGCTCCTATAATTCACCCCTCCACTTT,CASSAHSSYNSPLHF
-,TRBV12-3/TRBV12-4,TRBJ2-1,TRBD2,TGTGCCAGCGGTCAACTTGTGCGGGAGTCGTTCTTC,CASGQLVRESFF
few,TRBV14,TRBJ1-2,-,TGTGCCAGCAGCCAATCGGGAGAAGATGGCTACACCTTC,CASSQSGEDGYTF
-,TRBV5-4,TRBJ2-1,-,TGTGCCAGCAGCTTGGGGGGCCCGAGCTCCTACAATGAGCAGTTCTTC,CASSLGGPSSYNEQFF
once,TRBV6-5,TRBJ2-3,-,TGTGCCAGCAGTTACTCCGGTGTGGAGGGAGATACGCAGTATTTT,CASSYSGVEGDTQYF
-,TRBV7-9,TRBJ1-1,TRBD1,TGTGCCAGCAGCCAGGGGACAGCGAACACTGAAGCTTTCTTT,CASSQGTANTEAFF
-,TRBV12-3/TRBV12-4,TRBJ1-1,-,TGTGCCAGCACCCAGGCAGTTGAAGCTTTCTTT,CASTQAVEAFF
-,TRBV7-2,TRBJ2-1,TRBD2,TGTGCCAGCAGCCGTGAGGGCGGGAGTGGAAATGAGCAGTTCTTC,CASSREGGSGNEQFF
-,TRBV6-5,TRBJ1-1,-,TGTGCCAGCAGGGACTACACTGAAGCTTTCTTT,CASRDYTEAFF
-,TRBV4-3,TRBJ1-1,TRBD1,TGCGCCAGCAGCCACACAGGGGTGGGAACTGAAGCTTTCTTT,CASSHTGVGTEAFF
few,TRBV11-2,TRBJ2-6,TRBD1,TGTGCCAGCAGTTTTACAGGGGTCTCTGGGGCCAACGTCCTGACTTTC,CASSFTGVSGANVLTF
-,TRBV2,TRBJ2-3,-,TGTGCCAGCAGGAGGGAGTCTGGCACAGATACGCAGTATTTT,CASRRESGTDTQYF
-,TRBV5-1,TRBJ2-3,-,TGCGCCAGCCACAGCGGGAGCACAGATACGCAGTATTTT,CASHSGSTDTQYF
-,TRBV5-4,TRBJ2-3,TRBD2,TGTGCCAGCAGCCAACGAAAGAGCGGGAGGGCCGGCACAGATACGCAGTATTTT,CASSQRKSGRAGTDTQYF
once,TRBV5-1,TRBJ2-7,-,TGCGCCAGCAGCAATCCTCCTAGCCCGGGCGAGCAGTACTTC,CASSNPPSPGEQYF
once,TRBV18,TRBJ1-1,-,TGTGCCAGCTCACCAGATGGAAGAGGGACTGAAGCTTTCTTT,CASSPDGRGTEAFF
-,TRBV5-4,TRBJ1-1,TRBD1,TGTGCCAGCAGCTCCGGGACAGGGTTTTCGTCGGCTTTCTTT,CASSSGTGFSSAFF
-,TRBV6-2/TRBV6-3,TRBJ1-1,-,TGTGCCAGCAGTTACTCGAGCCCGGCGGCTGAAGCTTTCTTT,CASSYSSPAAEAFF
-,TRBV7-9,TRBJ2-3,-,TGTGCCAGCATCACCGGCGAGGCGCTGGGCACAGATACGCAGTATTTT,CASITGEALGTDTQYF
-,TRBV9,TRBJ1-2,TRBD1,TGTGCCAGCAGCGTAGGGGACAGCGCGTATGGCTACACCTTC,CASSVGDSAYGYTF
-,TRBV12-2,TRBJ1-1,-,TGTGCAAGTCGCTTGGACTCGACAGGGCCCTTTGGGAACACTGAAGCTTTCTTT,CASRLDSTGPFGNTEAFF
few,TRBV7-9,TRBJ2-2,TRBD2,TGTGCCAGCAGCCATTTTCAGGGACTAGCGGGAGTGAACACCGGGGAGCTGTTTTTT,CASSHFQGLAGVNTGELFF
-,TRBV10-3,TRBJ1-1,TRBD1,TGTGCCATCAGAGCGGACAGGGGGAGGGGAACTGAAGCTTTCTTT,CAIRADRGRGTEAFF
-,TRBV3-1/TRBV3-2,TRBJ2-5,TRBD2,TGTGCCAGCAGCCCACCGGGCCTAGCGGGTAGAGAGACCCAGTACTTC,CASSPPGLAGRETQYF
once,TRBV2,TRBJ2-7,-,TGTGCCAGCAGTCCCCTGTACGAGCAGTACTTC,CASSPLYEQYF
-,TRBV3-1/TRBV3-2,TRBJ2-5,-,TGTGCCAGCAGCCCAAGGGGCGAGACCCAGTACTTC,CASSPRGETQYF
once,TRBV6-5,TRBJ1-2,TRBD1,TGTGCCAGCAGTTTCCGACAGGGCCAGGGTTATGGCTACACCTTC,CASSFRQGQGYGYTF
-,TRBV6-2/TRBV6-3,TRBJ2-5,-,TGTGCCAGCAGTTACTCACTATCGGTAGGTCCGGAGACCCAGTACTTC,CASSYSLSVGPETQYF